Each of the 3 T cell receptor beta chains below was sequenced from the same sample in a study of identifying expanded T cells in peripheral blood. Sequencing used immunoSEQ multiplex PCR; TCRdb keeps in-frame clones, though not all of them. The top ten clones hold 7.3% of a sample with 75,000 to 95,000 clones, about 90% of them seen once. Sequenced material: blood. The receptors stem from a person aged 18 to 70 in good health.

J is TRBJ2-1 and V is TRBV5-1, with D possibly matching TRBD2 (6 bases). There are 15 residues in the CDR3. Trimming pared 7 bases from V and 0 bases from J, leaving 14 bases between. Germline CDR1 reads SGHRS; CDR2 reads YFSETQ. CDR3 sequence: CASATSGSSYNEQFF. In DNA form, the CDR3 reads TGCGCCAGCGCCACATCCGGGAGCTCCTACAATGAGCAGTTCTTC.

The chain couples TRBV10-2 to TRBJ1-1, with TRBD1 identical over 9 bases. CDR1 is WSHSY, CDR2 SAAADI, per germline. Unmatched junction bases numbered 12, after V lost 3 bases and J lost 7 bases. The CDR3 is 16 residues long. CDR3 region: CASSDPPRTGDLEAFF. The CDR3 DNA is TGCGCCAGCAGTGACCCCCCTAGGACAGGGGACCTTGAAGCTTTCTTT.

This rearrangement joins TRBV6-1 to TRBJ1-5; unclear D gene. V was clipped by 5 bases and J by 4 bases, with 9 bases between them. Looked up from germline, CDR1 is MNHNS and CDR2 is SASEGT. The CDR3 is 13 amino acids. The CDR3 spells CASSSGENQPQHF. The CDR3 coding sequence is TGTGCCAGCAGTTCCGGGGAAAATCAGCCCCAGCATTTT.